This T cell receptor (beta chain) was retrieved from a study of early T cells in non-severe SARS-CoV-2 infection. Study-wide background: Sequencing of bulk RNA from unsorted whole blood was done, without chain pairing.

This clonotype was observed a few times. No antigen is known for it. Unique molecular identifiers were attached to individual cDNA molecules. A single record per CDR3 protein comes from TCRdb applying MiXCR to the 5' RACE reads. The sample has about 80,000 distinct CDR3 sequences; about an eighth are singletons. General study points: VDJdb-based annotation leaned toward anti-spike CD8 responses and missed private and CD4 specificities.

In germline, CDR1 is MDHEN, CDR2 SYDVKM. V lost 6 bases, J lost 8 bases, and 8 bases stayed unmatched. The CDR3 is 13 amino acids. Specimen: whole blood. This chain links TRBV28 with TRBJ2-3; 7 bases agree with TRBD1. This sequence was found in an adult who was a healthcare worker with PCR-confirmed SARS-CoV-2 infection or an uninfected control (not recorded which). The CDR3 is CASRSTGTGTQYF. The CDR3 bases are TGTGCCAGCAGGTCGACAGGGACGGGTACGCAGTATTTT.